The 30 T cell receptor beta chains below were found in one sample sequenced in a study of T cell responses to AZD1222 COVID-19 vaccine (dated by TCRdb to the early 2020s). The meaning of the sample's time point label: about 28 days (+/-7) after the second vaccine dose. The library was made by the immunoSEQ multiplex PCR assay. The clones in this table, taken by TCRdb from immuneACCESS, are in-frame only. Not every clone is retained; where verified, under half of the shortfall comes from an unresolved V gene, and the cause of the rest is unknown. For this sample the table gives around 140,000 clones, of which around 94% were detected only once. Of the sample, around 10% is held by the ten largest clones. The source material was peripheral blood, sampled 28 days after the second AZD1222 dose. The receptors were sampled from an adult who received the AZD1222 COVID-19 vaccine.

V gene TRBV9 combines with J gene TRBJ2-3; D is unclear. The CDR3 covers 14 residues. CDR1 and CDR2 (germline): SGDLS, YYNGEE. The V end was cut by 0 bases, the J end by 0 bases, with 5 bases between. The CDR3 is CASSVERSTDTQYF. DNA for the CDR3: TGTGCCAGCAGCGTAGAACGAAGCACAGATACGCAGTATTTT.

The gene calls are TRBV29-1 and TRBJ2-7, with TRBD2 matching over 9 bases. Germline V lookup: CDR1 SQVTM, CDR2 ANQGSEA. The CDR3 length is 13 residues. Germline trimming cut 7 bases from V and 2 bases from J; bases unmatched to any gene: 6. CDR3 region: CSALAGSTYEQYF. The CDR3 nucleotides are TGCAGCGCACTAGCGGGTTCCACCTACGAGCAGTACTTC.

The V gene is TRBV13, the J gene TRBJ2-5; no reliable D call. The CDR3 covers 14 residues. CDR1 is PRHDT, CDR2 FYEKMQ, per germline (reference sequence). The V end lost 0 bases, the J end lost 2 bases, and 7 bases lay between the germline ends. For the CDR3, the DNA is TGTGCCAGCAGCTTAGGGGGCATGCAAGAGACCCAGTACTTC. As protein: CASSLGGMQETQYF.

This rearrangement joins TRBV4-1 to TRBJ2-6; the D gene could be TRBD1 or TRBD2 (6 bases each). The V gene lost 5 bases and the J gene lost 6 bases, with 20 bases spanning the gap. Germline V lookup: CDR1 MGHRA, CDR2 YSYEKL. The CDR3 runs to 17 residues. CDR3 in DNA: TGCGCCAGCAGCAACGTGGGGGGCCGAAGATTGGCCAACGTCCTGACTTTC. Translating it yields CASSNVGGRRLANVLTF.

The chain uses TRBV6-5 and TRBJ1-4, with D unresolved. Germline values: CDR1 MNHEY, CDR2 SVGAGI. V dropped 0 bases and J dropped 5 bases, with 7 bases sitting between them. The CDR3 length is 14 residues. DNA for the CDR3: TGTGCCAGCAGTTACTCCACGGCGAATGAAAAACTGTTTTTT. Translation gives CASSYSTANEKLFF.

The chain is built from TRBV11-2 and TRBJ1-1; D ambiguous. Trimming cost V 6 bases and J 5 bases, with 10 bases left between them. Per germline, CDR1 SGHAT and CDR2 FQNNGV. The length of the CDR3 is 12 residues. The CDR3 nucleotides read TGTGCCAGCAGTCTTATACGGACTGAAGCTTTCTTT. As protein: CASSLIRTEAFF.

The chain has TRBV6-6 and TRBJ1-1, with 8 nucleotides matching TRBD1. Germline CDR1 and CDR2: MNHNY and SVGAGI (reference sequence). Germline trimming cut 6 bases from V and 4 bases from J; bases unmatched to any gene: 10. CDR3 length: 15 residues. The CDR3 DNA reads as TGTGCCAGCAGACCCATGGACAGGGAGTCCACTGAAGCTTTCTTT. It encodes CASRPMDRESTEAFF.

This chain connects TRBV4-1 to TRBJ2-2; tentatively, D is TRBD1 (6 bases). V dropped 3 bases and J dropped 5 bases, with 13 bases sitting between them. Germline CDR1 and CDR2: MGHRA and YSYEKL. This CDR3 has 15 amino acids. CDR3 amino acids: CASSHSQGQTGELFF. In DNA, the CDR3 is TGCGCCAGCAGCCATAGCCAAGGACAGACCGGGGAGCTGTTTTTT.

For this clone: This sample includes further DNA sequences coding for the same CDR3. J is TRBJ2-1 and V is TRBV27; D perhaps matches TRBD1 (5 bases). The CDR3 consists of 13 residues. CDR1 and CDR2 from the germline V gene are MNHEY and SMNVEV (reference sequence). Trimming shortened V by 2 bases and J by 4 bases, and 6 bases separated the two germline ends. As DNA, the CDR3 is TGTGCCAGCAGTTTAGACAGTTACAATGAGCAGTTCTTC. This codes for CASSLDSYNEQFF.

The CDR3 reads CASSPEGGRAFF. CDR3 nucleotide sequence: TGTGCCAGCAGTCCCGAAGGGGGAAGAGCTTTCTTT. The chain couples TRBV5-5 to TRBJ1-1, with D possibly TRBD1 on 6 matching bases. V was pared by 5 bases and J by 10 bases, with 15 bases between. The CDR3 runs 12 residues. Germline V gene lookup returns CDR1 SGHKS and CDR2 YYEKEE (reference sequence).

This clone has a handful of counts. The V gene is TRBV5-6, the J gene TRBJ2-5; tentative D call: TRBD2 (6 bases). CDR1 and CDR2 from the germline V gene are SGHDT and YYEEEE. This CDR3 spans 16 amino acids. V lost 0 bases, J lost 7 bases, and 19 bases lay in between. The CDR3 loop reads CASSLAALAVTRTQYF. Here the CDR3 DNA reads TGTGCCAGCAGCTTGGCCGCACTAGCCGTGACGAGGACCCAGTACTTC.

The chain has TRBV5-1 and TRBJ2-5, with 9 positions matching TRBD1. The germline CDR1 and CDR2 sequences are SGHRS and YFSETQ. The J segment lost 2 bases and the V segment lost 2 bases, leaving 7 bases of the junction unmatched. The CDR3 covers 16 residues. The CDR3 region has the DNA TGCGCCAGCAGCTTAGGGACAGGGAGGCGGCAAGAGACCCAGTACTTC. It specifies CASSLGTGRRQETQYF.

This clone was detected once. The chain recombines TRBV4-1 with TRBJ1-2; 10 bases map to TRBD1. The CDR3 totals 17 residues. CDR1 and CDR2 from the germline V gene are MGHRA and YSYEKL. V dropped 1 base and J dropped 7; count of bases not matched to a gene: 12. DNA of the CDR3: TGCGCCAGCAGCCAAGTAGGGGGGACAGGGGTAATCGGTGGCTACACCTTC. Its translation: CASSQVGGTGVIGGYTF.

The rearrangement links TRBV7-9 to TRBJ1-4; D unresolved. This CDR3 has 15 residues. V was clipped by 2 bases and J by 5 bases, with 12 bases between them. From germline, CDR1 is SEHNR and CDR2 FQNEAQ (reference sequence). The CDR3 DNA is TGTGCCAGCAGCTTAATGGCCAGACAAAATGAAAAACTGTTTTTT. Protein sequence: CASSLMARQNEKLFF. The full variable domain, with the rest looked up from reference TRBV7-9 and TRBJ1-4, is DTGVSQNPRHKITKRGQNVTFRCDPISEHNRLYWYRQTLGQGPEFLTYFQNEAQLEKSRLLSDRFSAERPKGSFSTLEIQRTEQGDSAMYLCASSLMARQNEKLFFGSGTQLSVL.

CDR3 residues: CASSPRLAGDIQETQYF. CDR3 DNA sequence: TGTGCCAGCAGCCCTAGACTAGCGGGGGACATCCAAGAGACCCAGTACTTC. J is TRBJ2-5 and V is TRBV7-9; 12 nucleotides match TRBD2. Germline CDR1 is SEHNR and CDR2 is FQNEAQ (reference sequence). The J segment lost 1 base and the V segment lost 5 bases, leaving 8 bases of the junction unmatched. This CDR3 has 17 residues. Complete variable domain (other parts from reference TRBV7-9 and TRBJ2-5): DTGVSQNPRHKITKRGQNVTFRCDPISEHNRLYWYRQTLGQGPEFLTYFQNEAQLEKSRLLSDRFSAERPKGSFSTLEIQRTEQGDSAMYLCASSPRLAGDIQETQYFGPGTRLLVL.

This rearrangement joins TRBV28 to TRBJ1-1; D might be TRBD1 (5 bases). CDR3 length: 14 residues. CDR1 is MDHEN, CDR2 SYDVKM, per germline. Trimming cost V 7 bases and J 5 bases, with 17 bases left between them. The CDR3 region is CASNLVGGGTEAFF. CDR3 bases: TGTGCCAGCAACCTGGTGGGGGGGGGAACTGAAGCTTTCTTT.

The rearrangement links TRBV7-2 to TRBJ1-2; D is possibly TRBD1 (5 bases). This CDR3 has 14 residues. Germline V gene sequence: CDR1 SGHTA, CDR2 FQGNSA. Trimming removed 2 bases from V and 3 bases from J, with 10 bases in between. The CDR3 reads CASSLKTGDYGYTF. CDR3 in DNA: TGTGCCAGCAGCTTAAAAACAGGTGACTATGGCTACACCTTC.

This rearrangement joins TRBV19 to TRBJ1-5; D uncertain. Germline CDR1 reads LNHDA; CDR2 reads SQIVND (reference sequence). CDR3 size: 14 residues. The V gene lost 5 bases and the J gene lost 2 bases, with 10 bases spanning the gap. The CDR3 bases are TGTGCCAGTAGTCAGCCCTGGGGCAATCAGCCCCAGCATTTT. Protein sequence: CASSQPWGNQPQHF.

The chain combines TRBV28 with TRBJ1-5; D remains unclear. This CDR3 is 13 amino acids long. CDR1 is MDHEN, CDR2 SYDVKM, per germline. Trimming removed 3 bases from V and 7 bases from J, with 10 bases in between. The DNA of the CDR3 is TGTGCCAGCAGTTTGGTTCCAGAACAGCCCCAGCATTTT. Protein: CASSLVPEQPQHF.

The chain links TRBV28 to TRBJ1-2, with a weak D call TRBD1 (6 bases). The V gene's germline CDR1 is MDHEN and CDR2 SYDVKM. The V gene lost 2 bases and the J gene lost 6 bases, with 16 bases spanning the gap. The CDR3 loop spans 15 amino acids. The CDR3: CASSLPVGGMNGYTF. The CDR3, as DNA: TGTGCCAGCAGTTTACCCGTGGGGGGCATGAATGGCTACACCTTC.

V gene TRBV7-3 combines with J gene TRBJ1-2, with D unresolved. The V end lost 2 bases, the J end lost 8 bases, and 6 bases lay between the germline ends. Germline V gives CDR1 SGHTA, CDR2 FQGTGA. The CDR3 spans 11 residues. CDR3 sequence: CASSLPVGYTF. DNA of the CDR3: TGTGCCAGCAGCTTACCCGTGGGCTACACCTTC.

The chain employs TRBV5-1 and TRBJ1-1; 11 bases are shared with TRBD1. Losses at the gene ends were 4 bases for V and 7 bases for J; bases not matched to a gene: 15. This CDR3 contains 17 residues. Germline CDR1 SGHRS, CDR2 YFSETQ. The CDR3: CASSIGQGAARYLEAFF. DNA of the CDR3: TGCGCCAGCAGCATCGGACAGGGGGCGGCCCGTTACCTTGAAGCTTTCTTT.

The V call is TRBV5-6, the J call TRBJ1-2, with 8 bases identical to TRBD1. With V trimmed by 2 bases and J by 6 bases, 9 bases remained unmatched. From germline, CDR1 is SGHDT and CDR2 YYEEEE. CDR3 length: 15 amino acids. CDR3 loop: CASSFGQGSRDGYTF. The CDR3 DNA reads TGTGCCAGCAGCTTCGGACAGGGAAGTAGGGATGGCTACACCTTC. Full variable domain (missing parts from reference TRBV5-6 and TRBJ1-2): DAGVTQSPTHLIKTRGQQVTLRCSPKSGHDTVSWYQQALGQGPQFIFQYYEEEERQRGNFPDRFSGHQFPNYSSELNVNALLLGDSALYLCASSFGQGSRDGYTFGSGTRLTVV.

The chain is built from TRBV27 and TRBJ1-2; possible D gene TRBD1, 6 bases. The V gene lost 3 bases and the J gene lost 4 bases, with 12 bases spanning the gap. The CDR3 is made up of 14 amino acids. CDR1 and CDR2 (germline): MNHEY, SMNVEV (reference sequence). CDR3 nucleotide sequence: TGTGCCAGCAGTTTCGGGGGGCCTGGCTATGGCTACACCTTC. The encoded protein is CASSFGGPGYGYTF.

This chain links TRBV7-8 with TRBJ1-3, with D uncertain. The length of the CDR3 is 14 residues. V was pared by 6 bases and J by 0 bases, with 9 bases between. Germline V lookup: CDR1 SGHVS, CDR2 FQNEAQ. CDR3 in DNA: TGTGCCAGCAGGCTATCGAGCTCTGGAAACACCATATATTTT. Its protein product is CASRLSSSGNTIYF.

The chain is built from TRBV27 and TRBJ1-2; 9 bases match TRBD1. V lost 6 bases and J lost 8; bases outside the gene matches: 10. CDR1 is MNHEY and CDR2 is SMNVEV in the germline V gene (reference sequence). The CDR3 extends over 14 amino acids. CDR3 sequence reads: CASRLTGTGPGYTF. The DNA for the CDR3 is TGTGCCAGCAGACTTACCGGGACAGGGCCCGGCTACACCTTC.

The CDR3 protein is CASSVGSGTSGYEQYF. The CDR3 DNA is TGTGCCAGCAGCGTAGGATCCGGGACTAGCGGGTACGAGCAGTACTTC. The chain is built from TRBV27 and TRBJ2-7, with 12 bases fitting TRBD2. The CDR3 has 16 amino acids. Trimming at V came to 6 bases and at J to 4 bases, leaving 10 bases not matched to a gene. Germline V gene data show CDR1 as MNHEY and CDR2 as SMNVEV (reference sequence).

The chain recombines TRBV7-9 with TRBJ2-5; D unclear. Germline V gene data show CDR1 as SEHNR and CDR2 as FQNEAQ (reference sequence). Trimming stripped 2 bases from V and 1 base from J, with 11 bases between. CDR3 size: 15 residues. As DNA, the CDR3 is TGTGCCAGCAGCTTAACGGGCTCGAGCCAAGAGACCCAGTACTTC. Translated, it gives CASSLTGSSQETQYF.

V usage is TRBV2 and J usage is TRBJ2-3, with D tentatively TRBD2 (6 bases). CDR3 length: 14 amino acids. In germline, CDR1 is SNHLY, CDR2 FYNNEI. V was shortened by 6 bases and J by 4 bases, with 14 bases between the two germline ends. The CDR3 protein is CASRGGLLADTQYF. The CDR3 DNA is TGTGCCAGCAGGGGGGGACTCCTCGCAGATACGCAGTATTTT.

The V and J genes are TRBV6-2 or TRBV6-3 and TRBJ2-2, with 10 bases identical to TRBD2. The CDR3 sequence is 19 residues long. Germline V gene data show CDR1 as MNHEY and CDR2 as SVGEGT. After removal of 0 bases from V and 5 bases from J, the junction contained 12 bases not matched to a gene. DNA of the CDR3: TGTGCCAGCAGTTACTCGAATTTGGTCCTAGCGGGAGTGACCGGGGAGCTGTTTTTT. Protein product: CASSYSNLVLAGVTGELFF.